The sequence of this T cell receptor (beta chain) was determined in a study of T cell responses to AZD1222 COVID-19 vaccine. Some clones are missing from TCRdb's copy, which holds only in-frame ones; the method was immunoSEQ multiplex PCR. The table has around 220,000 clones, roughly 94% seen once. The CDR3 runs 14 residues. Germline CDR1 MDHEN, CDR2 SYDVKM. Trimming pared 5 bases from V and 2 bases from J, leaving 12 bases between. The sequences come from peripheral blood, collected 28 days after the second dose of the MenACWY control vaccine. This chain joins TRBV28 and TRBJ1-1, with TRBD1 as a possible D gene (6 bases). The clonotype originates from an adult who received the MenACWY meningococcal vaccine as a control. In nucleotides, the CDR3 is TGTGCCAGCAGTCCTGGACAGACCAACACTGAAGCTTTCTTT. Translation: CASSPGQTNTEAFF.